A selection of T cell receptor beta chains follows, all from one sample in a study of T cells after yellow fever vaccination. TCRdb reanalysed the 5' RACE reads using MiXCR and keeps one entry per CDR3 protein. The sample shows hundreds of thousands of distinct CDR3 sequences, roughly an eighth of them seen only once. Material: PBMCs, obtained on the day of the yellow fever booster vaccination. These receptors all stem from a man in his thirties or forties who received the YFV17D yellow fever vaccine. The CDR3 runs from the conserved cysteine through the conserved F or W. Fields, in order: J gene, V gene, clone size, D gene, CDR3 protein, CDR3 DNA. A D gene is named only where the DNA matches it firmly. Part of the rows lack a size; the others show once, few, many or a class for expanded clones.

TRBJ2-3	TRBV11-2	many	.	CASSPSLDTQYF	TGTGCCAGCAGCCCTAGTTTGGATACGCAGTATTTT
TRBJ2-1	TRBV18	few	TRBD2	CASSGLVGEQFF	TGTGCCAGCTCGGGACTAGTAGGTGAGCAGTTCTTC
TRBJ2-5	TRBV6-2/TRBV6-3	.	.	CASKVHLTGWGETQYF	TGTGCCAGCAAAGTCCACCTAACAGGGTGGGGAGAGACCCAGTACTTC
TRBJ2-5	TRBV24-1	few	.	CATSDGGSATQYF	TGTGCCACCAGTGATGGGGGGAGTGCGACCCAGTACTTC
TRBJ2-3	TRBV5-1	few	TRBD2	CASSFGLAGQNQGTQYF	TGCGCCAGCAGCTTTGGCCTAGCGGGACAAAATCAGGGTACGCAGTATTTT
TRBJ2-7	TRBV7-2	few	TRBD1	CASSLNRGPHEQYF	TGTGCCAGCAGCTTAAACAGGGGCCCACACGAGCAGTACTTC
TRBJ2-2	TRBV20-1	.	TRBD2	CSAPVAGANTGELFF	TGCAGTGCCCCGGTTGCGGGGGCGAACACCGGGGAGCTGTTTTTT
TRBJ2-7	TRBV5-4	.	.	CASSPSALTFEQYF	TGTGCCAGCAGCCCCTCGGCCCTTACGTTCGAGCAGTACTTC
TRBJ2-5	TRBV7-2	few	.	CASRFGPQETQYF	TGTGCCAGCAGGTTCGGACCGCAAGAGACCCAGTACTTC
TRBJ2-7	TRBV6-1	few	TRBD2	CASKSPGTSGYEQYF	TGTGCCAGCAAATCCCCCGGGACTAGCGGATACGAGCAGTACTTC
TRBJ2-7	TRBV29-1	.	.	CSVDTGSKGQYF	TGCAGCGTTGATACAGGGAGTAAGGGGCAGTACTTC